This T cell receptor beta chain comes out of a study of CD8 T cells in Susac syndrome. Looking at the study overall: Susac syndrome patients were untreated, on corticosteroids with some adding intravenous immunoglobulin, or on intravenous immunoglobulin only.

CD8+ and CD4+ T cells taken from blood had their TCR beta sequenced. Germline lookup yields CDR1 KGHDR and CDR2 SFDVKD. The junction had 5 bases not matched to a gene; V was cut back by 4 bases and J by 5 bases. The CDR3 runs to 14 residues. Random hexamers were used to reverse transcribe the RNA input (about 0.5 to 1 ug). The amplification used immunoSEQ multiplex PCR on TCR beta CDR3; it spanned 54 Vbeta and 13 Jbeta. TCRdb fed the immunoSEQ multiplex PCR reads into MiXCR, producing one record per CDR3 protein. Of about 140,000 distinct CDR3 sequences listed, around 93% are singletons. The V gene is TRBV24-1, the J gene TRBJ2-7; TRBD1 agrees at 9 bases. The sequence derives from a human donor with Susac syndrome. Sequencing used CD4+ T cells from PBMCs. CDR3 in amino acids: CATSDPGTGNEQYF. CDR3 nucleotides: TGTGCCACCAGTGACCCCGGGACAGGGAACGAGCAGTACTTC.